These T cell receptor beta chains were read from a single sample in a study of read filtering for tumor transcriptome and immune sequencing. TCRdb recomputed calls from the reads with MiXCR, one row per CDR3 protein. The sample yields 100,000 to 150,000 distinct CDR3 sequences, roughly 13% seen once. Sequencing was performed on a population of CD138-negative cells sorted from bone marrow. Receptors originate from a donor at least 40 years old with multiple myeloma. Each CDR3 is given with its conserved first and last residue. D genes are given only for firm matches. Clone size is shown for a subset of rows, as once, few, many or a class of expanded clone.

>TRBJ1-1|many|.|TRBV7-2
TGTGCCAGCAGCTTGGAGTACGGCCCTGAAGCTTTCTTT
CASSLEYGPEAFF
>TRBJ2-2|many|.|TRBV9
TGTGCCAGCAGCCATACCGGGACCGGGGAGCTGTTTTTT
CASSHTGTGELFF
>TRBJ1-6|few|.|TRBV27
TGTGCCAGCGGCTGGGACAATTCACCCCTCCACTTT
CASGWDNSPLHF
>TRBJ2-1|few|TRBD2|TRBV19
TGTGCCAGTAGTGCTTCTAGCGGGAGAGTGCGTGAGCAGTTCTTC
CASSASSGRVREQFF
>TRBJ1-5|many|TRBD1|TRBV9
TGTGCCAGCAGCCAGACAGGGGCGAGCAATCAGCCCCAGCATTTT
CASSQTGASNQPQHF
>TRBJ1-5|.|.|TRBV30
TGTGCCTGGAGTGTATCGTCTAGCAATCAGCCCCAGCATTTT
CAWSVSSSNQPQHF
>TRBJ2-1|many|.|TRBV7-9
TGTGCCAGCAGCTCCCGTCCTAGCAGGAATGAGCAGTTCTTC
CASSSRPSRNEQFF
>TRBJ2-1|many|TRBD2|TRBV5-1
TGCGCCAGCAGCCCCATAGCGGGAGGGCGCAATGAGCAGTTCTTC
CASSPIAGGRNEQFF
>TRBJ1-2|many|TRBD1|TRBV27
TGTGCCAGCAGTTCGTTGGACAGGTCCCCCAATAATGGCTACACCTTC
CASSSLDRSPNNGYTF
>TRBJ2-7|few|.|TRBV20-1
TGCAGTGCTAGGACCCAGCTGGGGGAGCAGTACTTC
CSARTQLGEQYF
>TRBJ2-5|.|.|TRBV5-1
TGCGCCAGCAGCCAGGACGGTACGTACCAAGAGACCCAGTACTTC
CASSQDGTYQETQYF
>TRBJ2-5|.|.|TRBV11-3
TGTGCCAGCACCTCCCAAGAGACCCAGTACTTC
CASTSQETQYF
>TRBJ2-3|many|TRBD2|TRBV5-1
TGCGCCAGCAGCTTAAGACTAGCGGCCGAGTCAGATACGCAGTATTTT
CASSLRLAAESDTQYF
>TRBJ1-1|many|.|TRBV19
TGTGCCAGTACGTGGGGGAACACTGAAGCTTTCTTT
CASTWGNTEAFF
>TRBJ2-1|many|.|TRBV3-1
TGTGCCAGCAGCCTTACGGGAGTCGGCTCTGAGCAGTTCTTC
CASSLTGVGSEQFF
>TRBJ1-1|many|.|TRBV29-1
TGCAGCGTTGTACCCGAAGGAGTGAACACTGAAGCTTTCTTT
CSVVPEGVNTEAFF
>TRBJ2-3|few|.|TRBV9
TGTGCCAGCAGCGTAGACTTACACACAGATACGCAGTATTTT
CASSVDLHTDTQYF
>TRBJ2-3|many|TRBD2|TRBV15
TGTGCCACCAGCAGAGAGGCGGGAGGGAGGACAGATACGCAGTATTTT
CATSREAGGRTDTQYF
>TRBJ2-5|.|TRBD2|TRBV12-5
TGTGCTAGTGGTCCGACTAGCGGGAGGGAGACCCAGTACTTC
CASGPTSGRETQYF
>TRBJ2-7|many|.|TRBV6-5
TGTGCCAGCAGTTTTACCAAGGGAGCGACCACATACGAGCAGTACTTC
CASSFTKGATTYEQYF
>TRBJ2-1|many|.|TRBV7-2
TGTGCCAGCAGCCACCAGCGGAACCCAGTAGGCAATGAGCAGTTCTTC
CASSHQRNPVGNEQFF
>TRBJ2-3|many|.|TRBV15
TGTGCCACCAGCAGAGATGACCCGGGAGAGGGGCCCTTCAAGGATACGCAGTATTTT
CATSRDDPGEGPFKDTQYF
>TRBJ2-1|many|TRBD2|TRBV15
TGTGCCACGCGGGAGGGCCTCCTGAATGAGCAGTTCTTC
CATREGLLNEQFF
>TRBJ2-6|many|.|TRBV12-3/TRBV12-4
TGTGCCAGCAGCCCCGGATCCTCTGGGGCCAACGTCCTGACTTTC
CASSPGSSGANVLTF
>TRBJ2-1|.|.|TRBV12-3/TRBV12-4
TGTGCCTGCAGTTTAGGGTATGAGCAGTTCTTC
CACSLGYEQFF
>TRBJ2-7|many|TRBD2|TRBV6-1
TGTGCCAGCAGCGTCAAGCGGGAGCACGAGCAGTACTTC
CASSVKREHEQYF
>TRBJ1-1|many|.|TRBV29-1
TGCAGCGTCGAGCAGGGGAATTCTGAAGCTTTCTTT
CSVEQGNSEAFF
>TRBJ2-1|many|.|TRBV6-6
TGTGCCAGCCACGCGGGAACTACCGGGGGAGTTTCCTACAATGAGCAGTTCTTC
CASHAGTTGGVSYNEQFF
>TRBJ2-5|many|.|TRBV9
TGTGCCAGCAGCGTAGATGGGCTACCACAAGAGACCCAGTACTTC
CASSVDGLPQETQYF
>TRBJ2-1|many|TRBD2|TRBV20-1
TGCAGTGCTAGCACTCTACTAGCGGGAGTGGGGGACAATGAGCAGTTCTTC
CSASTLLAGVGDNEQFF
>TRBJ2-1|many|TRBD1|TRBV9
TGTGCCAGCAGCGAGTCCGGACAGGGTTACTACAATGAGCAGTTCTTC
CASSESGQGYYNEQFF
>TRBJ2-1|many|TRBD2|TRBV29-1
TGCAGCGTTACTGTTTTAGCGGGAGGGCCCTCGAATGAGCAGTTCTTC
CSVTVLAGGPSNEQFF
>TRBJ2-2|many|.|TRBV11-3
TGTGCCAGCAGACACCGGGACGGGAACACCGGGGAGCTGTTTTTT
CASRHRDGNTGELFF
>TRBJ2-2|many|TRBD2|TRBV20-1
TGCAGTGCTGGACGGGGAGCTCCTGCGGGAGGCACCGGGGAGCTGTTTTTT
CSAGRGAPAGGTGELFF
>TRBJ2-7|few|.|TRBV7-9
TGTGCCAGCACCGAAGTAGCACAGCCTTACGAGCAGTACTTC
CASTEVAQPYEQYF
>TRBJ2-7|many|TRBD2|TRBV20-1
TGCAGTGCCAGGGGACTAGCGGGTTCCTACGAGCAGTACTTC
CSARGLAGSYEQYF
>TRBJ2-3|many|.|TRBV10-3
TGTGCCACCTCGGACCCATCGGGTACGCAGTATTTT
CATSDPSGTQYF
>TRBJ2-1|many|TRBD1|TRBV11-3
TGTGCCAGCAGCTTAGCCCGGACAGGGGGCTACAATGAGCAGTTCTTC
CASSLARTGGYNEQFF
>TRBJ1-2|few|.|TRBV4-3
TGCGCCATCAGCCGGGAAATGGACAGCTATGGCTACACCTTC
CAISREMDSYGYTF
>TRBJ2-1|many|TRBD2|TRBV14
TGTGCCAGCAGCCAAGAAAGTACTAGCGGGCGAACAGGGCAGTTCTTC
CASSQESTSGRTGQFF
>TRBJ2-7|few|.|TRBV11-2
TGTGCCAGCAGCTTAGCCCTACCGACTAGGGATACCTACGAGCAGTACTTC
CASSLALPTRDTYEQYF
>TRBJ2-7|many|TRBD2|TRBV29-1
TGCAGCGTTGGCCCTAGCGGGAGGTCCTACGAGCAGTACTTC
CSVGPSGRSYEQYF
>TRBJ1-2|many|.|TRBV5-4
TGTGCCAGCAGCTTGGGTCGCAGGGTTAACTATGGCTACACCTTC
CASSLGRRVNYGYTF
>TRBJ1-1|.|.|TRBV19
TGTGCCAGTAGTATTATTATGGGGGCCACTGAAGCTTTCTTT
CASSIIMGATEAFF
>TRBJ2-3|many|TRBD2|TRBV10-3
TGTGCCATCTCTAGCGGGAGACGAACTAGCACAGATACGCAGTATTTT
CAISSGRRTSTDTQYF
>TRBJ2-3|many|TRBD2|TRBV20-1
TGCAGTGCTAGAGTTCTAGCGGGAAGCACAGATACGCAGTATTTT
CSARVLAGSTDTQYF
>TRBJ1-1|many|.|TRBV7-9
TGTGCCAGCAGCATAGGACGGATCGGTGAAGCTTTCTTT
CASSIGRIGEAFF
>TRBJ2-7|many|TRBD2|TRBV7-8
TGTGCCAGCAGCTTACGGGGGGGTGAGCAGTACTTC
CASSLRGGEQYF
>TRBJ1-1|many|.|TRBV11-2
TGTGCCAGCAGCGCCAGGTTGGAGAACACTGAAGCTTTCTTT
CASSARLENTEAFF
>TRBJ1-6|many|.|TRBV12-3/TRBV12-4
TGTGCCAGCAGTTTCCGGGCCCCGGACGGTAATTCACCCCTCCACTTT
CASSFRAPDGNSPLHF
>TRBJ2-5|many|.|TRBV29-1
TGCAGCGTTGAATCCCCGGACAGCTCCTACCAAGAGACCCAGTACTTC
CSVESPDSSYQETQYF
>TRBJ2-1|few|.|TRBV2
TGTGCCAGCAGTGAAGTTATTGGACCTAACAATGAGCAGTTCTTC
CASSEVIGPNNEQFF
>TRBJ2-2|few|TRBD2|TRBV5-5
TGTGCCAGCAGCTTATCTAGCGGGACGGTCACCGGGGAGCTGTTTTTT
CASSLSSGTVTGELFF
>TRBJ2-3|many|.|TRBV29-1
TGCAGCGCCCCGGATCGGGAGCAGGCAGATACGCAGTATTTT
CSAPDREQADTQYF
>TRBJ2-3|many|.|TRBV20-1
TGCAGTGCTAGAGGCGGCAGCACAGATACGCAGTATTTT
CSARGGSTDTQYF
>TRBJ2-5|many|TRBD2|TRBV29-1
TGCAGCGTTGGTCTAGCGGGAGGGCCTCGAGAGACCCAGTACTTC
CSVGLAGGPRETQYF
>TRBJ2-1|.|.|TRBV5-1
TGCGCCAGCAGTTCGGGAAAATACAATGAGCAGTTCTTC
CASSSGKYNEQFF
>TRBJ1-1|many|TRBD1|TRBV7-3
TGTGCCAGCAGCCCACAGGGGATGTTGGCTGAAGCTTTCTTT
CASSPQGMLAEAFF
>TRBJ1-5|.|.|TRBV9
TGCGCCAGCAGCGCCGGACCCTATAGCAATCAGCCCCAGCATTTT
CASSAGPYSNQPQHF
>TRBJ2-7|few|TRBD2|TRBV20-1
TGCAGTGCTAGCCCCCCGGGGGGCGAGCAGTACTTC
CSASPPGGEQYF